This TCR beta chain was profiled in a study of blood T cell repertoires in COVID-19. About the study: Samples of COVID-19 (acute and convalescent) were obtained from the United States, Italy and Spain. Sample material is recorded as cDNA or gDNA derived from T cells, B-cell-depleted T cells, or PBMCs.

Losses at the gene ends were 4 bases for V and 5 bases for J; bases not matched to a gene: 6. CDR1 is SGHRS and CDR2 is YFSETQ in the germline V gene. CDR3 length: 16 amino acids. Methods used by the authors: Scientists estimated how many nucleated cells there were by amplifying reference gene primers. The data were produced by immunoSEQ multiplex PCR, yet TCRdb's version contains in-frame clones alone and is incomplete. That table is the source of V, J and clone size, and D and trimming were worked out from the DNA. The sample lists more than 100,000 clones, 85% to 90% seen once, with about 1% in the top ten.

The sample was peripheral blood. This receptor was identified in a woman aged 50 to 60 with active or convalescent COVID-19. The chain links TRBV5-1 to TRBJ1-4, with 12 bases fitting TRBD1. As DNA, the CDR3 is TGCGCCAGCAGCGGGACAGGGGGCATAGCGAATGAAAAACTGTTTTTT. Protein sequence: CASSGTGGIANEKLFF. The full variable domain, rest sourced from reference TRBV5-1 and TRBJ1-4, is KAGVTQTPRYLIKTRGQQVTLSCSPISGHRSVSWYQQTPGQGLQFLFEYFSETQRNKGNFPGRFSGRQFSNSRSEMNVSTLELGDSALYLCASSGTGGIANEKLFFGSGTQLSVL.